These T cell receptor beta chains were read from a single sample in a study of blood T cells in healthy people across ages. TCRdb redid the calling of the 5' RACE reads with MiXCR, one entry per CDR3 protein. The sample has about 640,000 distinct CDR3 sequences, about 54% seen once. Sequencing was carried out using blood. The receptor set was obtained from a man aged 60-69 years in good health. Both conserved end residues are part of each CDR3. A D gene is named only where the DNA matches it firmly. Size is stated for part of the rows, as once, few or many counts, or as a class when the clone is expanded.

>TRBV20-1|TRBJ1-2|TRBD1|-
CSAMWTGGYGYTF
TGCAGTGCCATGTGGACAGGGGGTTATGGCTACACCTTC
>TRBV7-8|TRBJ2-1|-|few
CASSLVAIQSSYNEQFF
TGTGCCAGCAGCTTAGTGGCAATTCAAAGCTCCTACAATGAGCAGTTCTTC
>TRBV5-1|TRBJ1-1|-|few
CASGGGSGTEAFF
TGCGCCAGCGGTGGGGGCTCGGGCACTGAAGCTTTCTTT
>TRBV7-2|TRBJ2-3|-|few
CASSLVAARPLTDTQYF
TGTGCCAGCAGCTTAGTGGCGGCCCGACCTCTCACAGATACGCAGTATTTT
>TRBV4-1|TRBJ1-1|TRBD1|-
CASSQLGSQGDTEAFF
TGCGCCAGCAGCCAGCTGGGGTCGCAGGGGGACACTGAAGCTTTCTTT
>TRBV12-3/TRBV12-4|TRBJ2-3|-|-
CASSLGTLPDTQYF
TGTGCCAGCAGTCTAGGGACCCTCCCAGATACGCAGTATTTT
>TRBV12-3/TRBV12-4|TRBJ2-3|-|-
CASGVDPRGTQYF
TGTGCCAGCGGTGTAGACCCCAGGGGTACGCAGTATTTT
>TRBV20-1|TRBJ2-3|TRBD2|-
CSASGPGLAGVTDTQYF
TGCAGTGCTAGCGGCCCGGGACTAGCGGGGGTCACAGATACGCAGTATTTT
>TRBV6-6|TRBJ1-2|-|-
CASSYSDMAGYGYTF
TGTGCCAGCAGTTACTCGGACATGGCTGGGTATGGCTACACCTTC
>TRBV20-1|TRBJ2-1|-|once
CSARVYIRDPGFF
TGCAGTGCTAGGGTTTATATCCGGGACCCAGGGTTCTTC
>TRBV15|TRBJ2-7|TRBD1|-
CATSRDRVYEQYF
TGTGCCACCAGCAGGGACAGGGTCTACGAGCAGTACTTC
>TRBV10-1|TRBJ2-2|TRBD2|-
CASSDPGGTGELFF
TGCGCCAGCAGTGACCCGGGGGGAACCGGGGAGCTGTTTTTT
>TRBV5-1|TRBJ2-5|-|once
CASSPGSIAETQYF
TGCGCCAGCAGCCCGGGGTCAATCGCCGAGACCCAGTACTTC
>TRBV3-1|TRBJ2-5|-|-
CASSQELGRETQYF
TGTGCCAGCAGCCAAGAGCTGGGGAGAGAGACCCAGTACTTC
>TRBV18|TRBJ2-5|-|-
CASSLHQGQETQYF
TGTGCCAGCTCCCTTCACCAGGGGCAAGAGACCCAGTACTTC